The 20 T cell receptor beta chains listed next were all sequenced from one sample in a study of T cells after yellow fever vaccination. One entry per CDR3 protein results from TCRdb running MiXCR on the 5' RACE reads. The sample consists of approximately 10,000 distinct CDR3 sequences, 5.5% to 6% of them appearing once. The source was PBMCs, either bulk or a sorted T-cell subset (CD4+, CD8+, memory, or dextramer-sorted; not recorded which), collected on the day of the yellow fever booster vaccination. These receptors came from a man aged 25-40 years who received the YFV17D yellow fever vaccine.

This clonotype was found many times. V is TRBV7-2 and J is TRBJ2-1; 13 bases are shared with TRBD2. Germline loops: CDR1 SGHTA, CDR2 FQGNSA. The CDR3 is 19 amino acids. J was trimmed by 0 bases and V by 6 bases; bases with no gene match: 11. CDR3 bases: TGTGCCAGCAGGAAGGGGACTAGCGGGGCTGGGAGCTCCTACAATGAGCAGTTCTTC. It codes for CASRKGTSGAGSSYNEQFF. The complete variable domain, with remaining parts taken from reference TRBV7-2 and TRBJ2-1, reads GAGVSQSPSNKVTEKGKDVELRCDPISGHTALYWYRQSLGQGLEFLIYFQGNSAPDKSGLPSDRFSAERTGGSVSTLTIQRTQQEDSAVYLCASRKGTSGAGSSYNEQFFGPGTRLTVL.

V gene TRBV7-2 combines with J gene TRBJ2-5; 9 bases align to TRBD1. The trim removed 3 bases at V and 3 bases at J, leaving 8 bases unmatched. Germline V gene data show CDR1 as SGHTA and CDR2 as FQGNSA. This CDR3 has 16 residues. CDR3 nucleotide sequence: TGTGCCAGCAGCTTCTTCCGGGACAGGGTGGAAGAGACCCAGTACTTC. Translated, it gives CASSFFRDRVEETQYF. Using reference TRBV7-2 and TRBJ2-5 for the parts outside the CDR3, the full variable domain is GAGVSQSPSNKVTEKGKDVELRCDPISGHTALYWYRQSLGQGLEFLIYFQGNSAPDKSGLPSDRFSAERTGGSVSTLTIQRTQQEDSAVYLCASSFFRDRVEETQYFGPGTRLLVL.

CDR3 DNA sequence: TGTGCCAGCAGCTTAGGACCCCCTGCAGCTAACACTGAAGCTTTCTTT. This translates into CASSLGPPAANTEAFF. This chain joins TRBV7-2 and TRBJ1-1; D call uncertain. In germline, CDR1 is SGHTA, CDR2 FQGNSA. This CDR3 comprises 16 residues. With 1 base removed from V and 2 bases from J, the gap between germline ends came to 14 bases.

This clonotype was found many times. CDR3 coding DNA: TGTGCCAGCAGCTTGGTAGTTTCCGGATCCAGCTCCTACGAGCAGTACTTC. Protein: CASSLVVSGSSSYEQYF. The rearrangement uses TRBV5-5 and TRBJ2-7, with D uncertain. Germline V gene sequence: CDR1 SGHKS, CDR2 YYEKEE (reference sequence). Deletions cut 0 bases from V and 0 bases from J, with 16 bases between. This CDR3 is built from 17 residues.

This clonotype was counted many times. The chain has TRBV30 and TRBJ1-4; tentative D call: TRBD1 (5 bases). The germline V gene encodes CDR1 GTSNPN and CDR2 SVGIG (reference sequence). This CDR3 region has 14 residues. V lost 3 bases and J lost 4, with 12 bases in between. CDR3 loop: CAWRHGGFNEKLFF. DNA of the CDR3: TGTGCCTGGAGGCACGGGGGGTTTAATGAAAAACTGTTTTTT. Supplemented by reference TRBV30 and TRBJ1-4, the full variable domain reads SQTIHQWPATLVQPVGSPLSLECTVEGTSNPNLYWYRQAAGRGLQLLFYSVGIGQISSEVPQNLSASRPQDRQFILSSKKLLLSDSGFYLCAWRHGGFNEKLFFGSGTQLSVL.

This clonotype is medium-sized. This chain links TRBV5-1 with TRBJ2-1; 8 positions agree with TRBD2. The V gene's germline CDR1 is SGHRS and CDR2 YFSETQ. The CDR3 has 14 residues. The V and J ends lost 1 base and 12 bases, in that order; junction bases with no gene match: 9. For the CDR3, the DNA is TGCGCCAGCAGCTTGCGGGGGGGCGGAGTGGCGCAGTTCTTC. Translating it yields CASSLRGGGVAQFF.

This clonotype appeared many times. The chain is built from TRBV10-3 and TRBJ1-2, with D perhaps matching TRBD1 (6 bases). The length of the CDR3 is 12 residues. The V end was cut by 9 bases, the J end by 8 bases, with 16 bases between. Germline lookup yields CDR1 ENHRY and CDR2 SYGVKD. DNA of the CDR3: TGTGCCATGTCGAAGGGGGGGCCCGGCTACACCTTC. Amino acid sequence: CAMSKGGPGYTF.

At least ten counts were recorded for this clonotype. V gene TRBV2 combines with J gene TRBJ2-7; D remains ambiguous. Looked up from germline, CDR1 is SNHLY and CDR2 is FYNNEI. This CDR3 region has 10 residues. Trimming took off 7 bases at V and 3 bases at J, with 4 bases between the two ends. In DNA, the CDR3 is TGTGCCAGCACCATCTACGAGCAGTACTTC. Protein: CASTIYEQYF.

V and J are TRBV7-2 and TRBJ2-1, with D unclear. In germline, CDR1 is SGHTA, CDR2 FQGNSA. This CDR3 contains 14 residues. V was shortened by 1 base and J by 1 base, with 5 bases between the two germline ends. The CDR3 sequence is CASSLVQSYNEQFF. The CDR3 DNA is TGTGCCAGCAGCTTAGTACAATCCTACAATGAGCAGTTCTTC.

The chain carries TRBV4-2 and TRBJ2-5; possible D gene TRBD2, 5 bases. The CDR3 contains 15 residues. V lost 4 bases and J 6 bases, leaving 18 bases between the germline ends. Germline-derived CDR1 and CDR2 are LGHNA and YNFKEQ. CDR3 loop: CASSPGLRARKTQYF. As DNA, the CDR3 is TGTGCCAGCAGCCCTGGGCTGCGGGCGCGAAAGACCCAGTACTTC.

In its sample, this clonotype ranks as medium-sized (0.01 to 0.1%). The CDR3 region is CASSLGRSSYEQYF. CDR3 in DNA: TGTGCCAGCAGTTTAGGGCGGAGCTCCTACGAGCAGTACTTC. This rearrangement joins TRBV12-3 or TRBV12-4 to TRBJ2-7; no clear D gene. The V end lost 1 base, the J end lost 0 bases, and 7 bases lay between the germline ends. The CDR3 extends over 14 amino acids.

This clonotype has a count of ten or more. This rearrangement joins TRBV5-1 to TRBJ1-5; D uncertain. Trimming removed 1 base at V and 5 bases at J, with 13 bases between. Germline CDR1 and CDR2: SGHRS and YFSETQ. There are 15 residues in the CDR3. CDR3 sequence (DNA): TGCGCCAGCAGCTTGAACGGGTTGGGTGATCAGCCCCAGCATTTT. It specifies CASSLNGLGDQPQHF.

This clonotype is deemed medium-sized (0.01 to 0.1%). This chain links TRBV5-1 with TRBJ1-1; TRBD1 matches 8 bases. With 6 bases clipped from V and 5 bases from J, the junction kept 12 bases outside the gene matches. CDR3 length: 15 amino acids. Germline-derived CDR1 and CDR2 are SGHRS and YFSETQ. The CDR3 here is CASTSLETGVTEAFF. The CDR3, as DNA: TGCGCCAGCACCTCCTTGGAGACAGGGGTGACTGAAGCTTTCTTT. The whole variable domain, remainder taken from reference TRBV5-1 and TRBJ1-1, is KAGVTQTPRYLIKTRGQQVTLSCSPISGHRSVSWYQQTPGQGLQFLFEYFSETQRNKGNFPGRFSGRQFSNSRSEMNVSTLELGDSALYLCASTSLETGVTEAFFGQGTRLTVV.

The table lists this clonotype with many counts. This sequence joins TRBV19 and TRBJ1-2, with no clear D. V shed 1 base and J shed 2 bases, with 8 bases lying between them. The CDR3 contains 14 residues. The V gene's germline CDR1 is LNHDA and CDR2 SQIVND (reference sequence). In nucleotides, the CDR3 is TGTGCCAGTAGTATAGGACCGAGGAACTATGGCTACACCTTC. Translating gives CASSIGPRNYGYTF.

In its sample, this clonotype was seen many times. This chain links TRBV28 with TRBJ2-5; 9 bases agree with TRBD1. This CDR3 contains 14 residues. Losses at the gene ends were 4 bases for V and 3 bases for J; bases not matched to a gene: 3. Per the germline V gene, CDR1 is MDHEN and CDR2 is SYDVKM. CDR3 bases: TGTGCCAGCAGTTGGGGGACAGGGAAAGAGACCCAGTACTTC. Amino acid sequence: CASSWGTGKETQYF.

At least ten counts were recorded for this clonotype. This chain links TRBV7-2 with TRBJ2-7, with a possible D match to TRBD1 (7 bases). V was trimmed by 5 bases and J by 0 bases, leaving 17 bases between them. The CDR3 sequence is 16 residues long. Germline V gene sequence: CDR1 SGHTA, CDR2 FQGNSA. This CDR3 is CASSPAPQGGSYEQYF. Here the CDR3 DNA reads TGTGCCAGCAGCCCCGCCCCCCAGGGGGGCTCCTACGAGCAGTACTTC.

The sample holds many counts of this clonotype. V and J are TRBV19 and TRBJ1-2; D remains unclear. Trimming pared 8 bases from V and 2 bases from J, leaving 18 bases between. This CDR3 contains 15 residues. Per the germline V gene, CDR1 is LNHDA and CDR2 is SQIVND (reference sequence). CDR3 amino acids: CASGSDGFSNYGYTF. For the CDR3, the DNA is TGTGCCAGTGGTTCGGACGGATTTTCCAACTATGGCTACACCTTC.

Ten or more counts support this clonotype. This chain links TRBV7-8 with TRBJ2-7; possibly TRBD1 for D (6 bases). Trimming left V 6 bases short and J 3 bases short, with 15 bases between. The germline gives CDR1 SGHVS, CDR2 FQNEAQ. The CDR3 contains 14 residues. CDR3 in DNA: TGTGCCAGCAGTCCCCAGGGGTATGGCTACGAGCAGTACTTC. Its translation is CASSPQGYGYEQYF.

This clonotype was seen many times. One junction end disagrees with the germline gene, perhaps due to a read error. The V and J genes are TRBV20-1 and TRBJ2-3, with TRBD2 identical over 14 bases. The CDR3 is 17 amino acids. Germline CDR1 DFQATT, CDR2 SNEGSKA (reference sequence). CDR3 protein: CCARVPGLAGVSDTQYF. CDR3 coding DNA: TGCTGTGCTAGAGTCCCGGGACTAGCGGGAGTATCGGATACGCAGTATTTT.

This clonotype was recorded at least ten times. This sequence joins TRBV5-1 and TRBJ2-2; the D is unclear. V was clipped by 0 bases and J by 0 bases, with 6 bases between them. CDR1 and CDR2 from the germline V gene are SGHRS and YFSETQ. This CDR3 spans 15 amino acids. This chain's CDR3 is CASSLGTSNTGELFF. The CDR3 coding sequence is TGCGCCAGCAGCTTGGGTACGTCGAACACCGGGGAGCTGTTTTTT.